The clone carrying this TCR beta chain was detected a few times. This table comes from immunoSEQ multiplex PCR, and its TCRdb copy is limited to in-frame clones, with some not included. The sample has about 36,000 clones, about 81% seen once. The sample is drawn from a study of OX40 agonist ivuxolimab in advanced cancers. No patient had autoimmune disease or received systemic immunosuppression. CDR1 MNHEY and CDR2 SVGAGI come from the germline V gene. V shed 7 bases and J shed 5 bases, with 14 bases lying between them. The CDR3 spans 13 residues. The sequencing used CD4+ or CD8+ T cells sorted from blood, collected in a trial of the OX40 agonist ivuxolimab. The source of this sequence is an adult with an advanced solid tumor such as melanoma, head and neck, liver or kidney cancer. This rearrangement joins TRBV6-5 to TRBJ1-1, with TRBD1 as a possible D gene (5 bases). CDR3 loop: CASIRGGGTEAFF. Here the CDR3 DNA reads TGTGCCAGCATTCGGGGGGGTGGGACTGAAGCTTTCTTT.